Listed here is a single TCR beta chain. Trimming took off 0 bases at V and 0 bases at J, with 7 bases between the two ends. CDR1 LGHNA and CDR2 YNFKEQ come from the germline V gene. This CDR3 is 15 amino acids long. This sample was included in a study of T cell responses to AZD1222 COVID-19 vaccine. Here immunoSEQ multiplex PCR was the method, and the copy in TCRdb shows in-frame clones only, minus some. The sample yields around 170,000 clones, 85% to 95% seen once. The receptor was isolated from an adult in good health. V and J are TRBV4-2 and TRBJ2-3; D might be TRBD1 or TRBD2, each matching 6 bases. Sequenced material: peripheral blood, taken on day 0 of AZD1222 vaccination. CDR3 coding DNA: TGTGCCAGCAGCCAAGAAGGGGGGAGCACAGATACGCAGTATTTT. Protein sequence: CASSQEGGSTDTQYF.